The 30 T cell receptor beta chains listed next were all sequenced from one sample in a study of T cell responses to AZD1222 COVID-19 vaccine. Data came from immunoSEQ multiplex PCR; TCRdb stores just in-frame clones and leaves some out. This table holds approximately 180,000 clones, 90% found once. The specimen comprised peripheral blood, sampled on day 0 of AZD1222 vaccination. The source of these receptors is an adult in good health.

The rearrangement links TRBV7-9 to TRBJ2-1; D remains ambiguous. Trimming cost V 5 bases and J 0 bases, with 14 bases left between them. Germline V gene lookup returns CDR1 SEHNR and CDR2 FQNEAQ (reference sequence). The CDR3 is made up of 16 amino acids. The CDR3 sequence is CASSPPGVSSYNEQFF. The CDR3 DNA follows: TGTGCCAGCAGCCCTCCGGGCGTTAGCTCCTACAATGAGCAGTTCTTC.

CDR3 in DNA: TGTGCCAGCAGCAATGATCCGGGACAGCCTACCTACGAGCAGTACTTC. As protein: CASSNDPGQPTYEQYF. The V and J genes are TRBV21-1 and TRBJ2-7; the table assigns TRBD1, which was not confirmed against the DNA. TRBV21-1 is marked as a pseudogene. This CDR3 is 16 amino acids long.

V is TRBV6-5 and J is TRBJ1-6; a possible D gene is TRBD1 (5 bases). The V gene lost 8 bases and the J gene lost 7 bases, with 15 bases spanning the gap. This CDR3 is built from 14 residues. Germline lookup yields CDR1 MNHEY and CDR2 SVGAGI. The CDR3 here is CASSRGGSNSPLHF. CDR3 nucleotides: TGTGCCAGCTCCCGGGGGGGGTCGAATTCACCCCTCCACTTT.

CDR3 loop: CASSLLPGGGELFF. The DNA for the CDR3 is TGCGCCAGCAGCTTGCTTCCCGGCGGCGGGGAGCTGTTTTTT. V gene TRBV5-1 combines with J gene TRBJ2-2; no clear D. V lost 1 base, J lost 7 bases, and 11 bases lay in between. CDR3 length: 14 residues. Germline CDR1 and CDR2: SGHRS and YFSETQ.

V and J are TRBV11-1 and TRBJ2-1; weak D call: TRBD2 (6 bases). The ends were cut back, 5 bases at V and 5 bases at J, with 16 bases in the middle. Germline-derived CDR1 and CDR2 are SGHAT and FQDESV (reference sequence). The CDR3 length is 15 residues. CDR3 coding DNA: TGTGCCAGCAGCCAGCCCCCCGGGGGTAACAATGAGCAGTTCTTC. The encoded protein is CASSQPPGGNNEQFF. Based on the CDR3 plus reference TRBV11-1 and TRBJ2-1, the full variable domain is EAEVAQSPRYKITEKSQAVAFWCDPISGHATLYWYRQILGQGPELLVQFQDESVVDDSQLPKDRFSAERLKGVDSTLKIQPAELGDSAMYLCASSQPPGGNNEQFFGPGTRLTVL.

CDR3 sequence reads: CASSEGQGNQPQHF. CDR3 DNA: TGTGCCAGCAGTGAAGGGCAGGGGAACCAGCCCCAGCATTTT. V usage is TRBV6-1 and J usage is TRBJ1-5, with D perhaps TRBD1 (6 bases). This CDR3 has 14 amino acids. The ends were cut back, 1 base at V and 7 bases at J, with 11 bases in the middle. Germline V gene lookup returns CDR1 MNHNS and CDR2 SASEGT.

This chain uses TRBV7-2 with TRBJ2-2; TRBD1 is a possible D gene (5 bases). The CDR3 runs to 15 residues. Germline V lookup: CDR1 SGHTA, CDR2 FQGNSA. Trimming removed 1 base at V and 6 bases at J, with 12 bases between. CDR3 loop: CASSLGRTIPGELFF. The CDR3 DNA is TGTGCCAGCAGCTTAGGGCGGACAATCCCCGGGGAGCTGTTTTTT.

Only one count was recorded for this clone. The CDR3 loop reads CASSLGQGSTDTQYF. Here the CDR3 DNA reads TGTGCCAGCTCACTAGGACAGGGTAGCACAGATACGCAGTATTTT. The chain uses TRBV18 and TRBJ2-3; 8 bases fit TRBD1. Germline V gene data show CDR1 as KGHSH and CDR2 as LQKENI. V dropped 4 bases and J dropped 0; count of bases not matched to a gene: 3. The CDR3 runs to 15 residues.

The rearrangement uses TRBV24-1 and TRBJ1-1, with 7 bases fitting TRBD1. V was clipped by 2 bases and J by 10 bases; unmatched bases: 6. Germline lookup yields CDR1 KGHDR and CDR2 SFDVKD. CDR3 size: 13 residues. CDR3 in amino acids: CATSDSQGRVAFF. For the CDR3, the DNA is TGTGCCACCAGTGATTCACAGGGGCGGGTAGCTTTCTTT.

This clone showed up just once. The rearrangement links TRBV27 to TRBJ1-2; 7 bases align to TRBD1. V was pared by 3 bases and J by 10 bases, with 8 bases of the junction left unmatched. Germline V lookup: CDR1 MNHEY, CDR2 SMNVEV (reference sequence). There are 13 residues in the CDR3. The CDR3 DNA follows: TGTGCCAGCAGTTTGCGAGGACAGGCGAACTACACCTTC. Its translation is CASSLRGQANYTF.

This sequence joins TRBV6-2 or TRBV6-3 and TRBJ1-5; D call uncertain. The V and J ends lost 2 bases and 4 bases respectively, with 6 bases between them. The CDR3 contains 13 residues. Germline V gene lookup returns CDR1 MNHEY and CDR2 SVGEGT. CDR3 in DNA: TGTGCCAGCAGTTACGAACCAAATCAGCCCCAGCATTTT. Amino acid sequence: CASSYEPNQPQHF.

V is TRBV15 and J is TRBJ2-4, with D possibly TRBD2 on 6 matching bases. This CDR3 spans 16 amino acids. The V end lost 1 base, the J end lost 0 bases, and 10 bases lay between the germline ends. Germline CDR1 and CDR2: LNHNV and YYDKDF (reference sequence). The CDR3: CATSRVDYLAKNIQYF. CDR3 DNA sequence: TGTGCCACCAGCAGAGTGGACTACTTAGCCAAAAACATTCAGTACTTC.

V gene TRBV9 combines with J gene TRBJ2-2; a possible D gene is TRBD2 (5 bases). V lost 1 base and J lost 0, with 10 bases in between. Per the germline V gene, CDR1 is SGDLS and CDR2 is YYNGEE. The CDR3 length is 16 residues. The CDR3 here is CASSVTRLANTGELFF. CDR3 nucleotide sequence: TGTGCCAGCAGCGTAACTAGGCTCGCGAACACCGGGGAGCTGTTTTTT.

This chain uses TRBV7-2 with TRBJ1-6; a possible D gene is TRBD1 (5 bases). The CDR3 covers 16 residues. Germline assignment: CDR1 SGHTA and CDR2 FQGNSA. The V end was cut by 5 bases, the J end by 9 bases, with 20 bases between. The CDR3 DNA is TGTGCCAGCAGCCAAAGTACAGGAGGCCGGGGTTCACCCCTCCACTTT. Amino acids: CASSQSTGGRGSPLHF.

The genes are TRBV3-1 (or the pseudogene TRBV3-2) and TRBJ1-1; D not certain. The CDR3 is 16 residues long. CDR1 and CDR2 (germline): LGHDT, YNNKEL (reference sequence). V was trimmed by 7 bases and J by 0 bases, leaving 18 bases between them. The CDR3 loop reads CASKTVSGLMNTEAFF. Written as DNA, the CDR3 is TGTGCCAGCAAGACCGTCTCGGGCCTGATGAACACTGAAGCTTTCTTT.

The V and J genes are TRBV27 and TRBJ2-1, with no clear D. This CDR3 contains 15 residues. Germline CDR1 reads MNHEY; CDR2 reads SMNVEV (reference sequence). Trimming removed 3 bases from V and 5 bases from J, with 14 bases in between. The CDR3 loop is CASSFTPPQHNEQFF. For the CDR3, the DNA is TGTGCCAGCAGTTTCACCCCCCCGCAGCACAATGAGCAGTTCTTC.

This chain links TRBV30 with TRBJ1-3, with D maybe TRBD1 (6 bases). Germline CDR1 and CDR2: GTSNPN and SVGIG (reference sequence). V was trimmed by 1 base and J by 3 bases, leaving 7 bases between them. The CDR3 consists of 13 residues. The CDR3 region is CAWSADSGNTIYF. CDR3 nucleotide sequence: TGTGCCTGGAGTGCGGACAGTGGAAACACCATATATTTT.

CDR3 coding DNA: TGTGCCAGCAGCCCAAGCGGGAGCCCGGGGACCCAGTACTTC. Translating gives CASSPSGSPGTQYF. J is TRBJ2-5 and V is TRBV6-2 or TRBV6-3; 8 bases fit TRBD2. V trimming: 6 bases; J trimming: 7 bases; junction bases outside the gene matches: 10. The CDR3 is 14 residues long. Germline CDR1 reads MNHEY; CDR2 reads SVGEGT.

The V and J genes are TRBV10-1 and TRBJ2-2; D remains unclear. With 10 bases removed from V and 0 bases from J, the gap between germline ends came to 12 bases. Per the germline V gene, CDR1 is WNHNN and CDR2 is SYGVQD (reference sequence). The CDR3 sequence is 14 residues long. In DNA, the CDR3 is TGCGCCAAGAGCTCGGATCCGAACACCGGGGAGCTGTTTTTT. Its translation is CAKSSDPNTGELFF.

V is TRBV19 and J is TRBJ1-5, with D perhaps TRBD1 (5 bases). V gave up 3 bases and J gave up 1 base, with 16 bases separating them. The CDR3 runs to 17 residues. The germline V gene encodes CDR1 LNHDA and CDR2 SQIVND (reference sequence). The CDR3 spells CASSIRRGLGSNQPQHF. The CDR3, as DNA: TGTGCCAGTAGTATTCGGCGGGGGTTGGGGAGCAATCAGCCCCAGCATTTT. Full variable domain (missing parts from reference TRBV19 and TRBJ1-5): DGGITQSPKYLFRKEGQNVTLSCEQNLNHDAMYWYRQDPGQGLRLIYYSQIVNDFQKGDIAEGYSVSREKKESFPLTVTSAQKNPTAFYLCASSIRRGLGSNQPQHFGDGTRLSIL.

In regard to this clone: Other DNA sequences in the sample encode the same CDR3. The rearrangement joins TRBV6-5 to TRBJ2-7; 7 bases are shared with TRBD2. The V gene's germline CDR1 is MNHEY and CDR2 SVGAGI. The CDR3 has 13 residues. Unmatched junction bases numbered 2, after V lost 2 bases and J lost 4 bases. CDR3 region: CASSYTGGYEQYF. CDR3 in DNA: TGTGCCAGCAGTTACACGGGGGGATACGAGCAGTACTTC.

This clone was detected only once. This chain links TRBV7-9 with TRBJ2-2; the D is unclear. The CDR3 sequence is 13 residues long. Germline V CDR1 and CDR2: SEHNR, FQNEAQ (reference sequence). V lost 2 bases to trimming and J lost 6 bases, with 7 bases between them. CDR3 nucleotides: TGTGCCAGCAGCTTAAATCTTGCCGGGGAGCTGTTTTTT. Residues: CASSLNLAGELFF.

This chain joins TRBV19 and TRBJ2-5; TRBD2 matches at 11 bases. The CDR3 covers 16 residues. CDR1 is LNHDA, CDR2 SQIVND, per germline (reference sequence). V dropped 4 bases and J dropped 1; count of bases not matched to a gene: 5. The CDR3 DNA sequence: TGTGCCAGTAGTACGCGACTAGCGGGGATCCAAGAGACCCAGTACTTC. Translation gives CASSTRLAGIQETQYF. Full variable domain (rest looked up from reference TRBV19 and TRBJ2-5): DGGITQSPKYLFRKEGQNVTLSCEQNLNHDAMYWYRQDPGQGLRLIYYSQIVNDFQKGDIAEGYSVSREKKESFPLTVTSAQKNPTAFYLCASSTRLAGIQETQYFGPGTRLLVL.

DNA for the CDR3: TGTGCCACCGGGGGGCCCCTCAACAATGAGCAGTTCTTC. It is translated as CATGGPLNNEQFF. The rearrangement links TRBV24-1 to TRBJ2-1; D tentatively reads TRBD1 or TRBD2 (6 bases each). Germline V gene data show CDR1 as KGHDR and CDR2 as SFDVKD. V was shortened by 9 bases and J by 5 bases, with 13 bases between the two germline ends. The CDR3 is 13 amino acids.

This clone was seen once. This rearrangement joins TRBV15 to TRBJ1-1; 7 bases fit TRBD1. From germline, CDR1 is LNHNV and CDR2 YYDKDF (reference sequence). There are 15 residues in the CDR3. J gave up 1 base and V 5 bases, and 7 bases lay outside the gene matches. In DNA, the CDR3 is TGTGCCACCAGCTCTGACAGGGCTTCGAACACTGAAGCTTTCTTT. Amino acid sequence: CATSSDRASNTEAFF.

This rearrangement joins TRBV7-2 to TRBJ1-5; the D gene is possibly TRBD1 (6 bases). Between the trimmed V and J ends, which lost 5 bases and 0 bases, there was a span of 14 bases. The CDR3 is 16 amino acids. CDR1 and CDR2 from the germline V gene are SGHTA and FQGNSA. DNA of the CDR3: TGTGCCAGCAGCGCGGGGACACTAAATAGCAATCAGCCCCAGCATTTT. It is translated as CASSAGTLNSNQPQHF.

The J gene is TRBJ1-4, the V gene TRBV7-2, with D possibly matching TRBD1 (5 bases). V lost 5 bases to trimming and J lost 2 bases, with 21 bases between them. Germline CDR1 reads SGHTA; CDR2 reads FQGNSA. The CDR3 is 18 residues long. DNA of the CDR3: TGTGCCAGCAGCCCCCAGGGCGGAGGGAGGGTCACTAATGAAAAACTGTTTTTT. This sequence encodes CASSPQGGGRVTNEKLFF. Looking up the rest from reference TRBV7-2 and TRBJ1-4 gives the full variable domain: GAGVSQSPSNKVTEKGKDVELRCDPISGHTALYWYRQSLGQGLEFLIYFQGNSAPDKSGLPSDRFSAERTGGSVSTLTIQRTQQEDSAVYLCASSPQGGGRVTNEKLFFGSGTQLSVL.

This chain links TRBV6-5 with TRBJ2-7, with D tentatively TRBD2 (5 bases). V was trimmed by 5 bases and J by 3 bases, leaving 11 bases between them. The V gene's germline CDR1 is MNHEY and CDR2 SVGAGI. The CDR3 length is 13 residues. For the CDR3, the DNA is TGTGCCAGCAGTCCCGGGATCGACTACGAGCAGTACTTC. Translated, it gives CASSPGIDYEQYF.

The V and J genes are TRBV6-1 and TRBJ1-2, with D possibly matching TRBD1 (5 bases). V shed 2 bases and J shed 6 bases, with 19 bases lying between them. The length of the CDR3 is 16 residues. Germline V gene data show CDR1 as MNHNS and CDR2 as SASEGT. CDR3 loop: CASSEMEGQGIDGYTF. CDR3 DNA: TGTGCCAGCAGTGAAATGGAAGGCCAGGGCATAGATGGCTACACCTTC.

The V and J genes are TRBV27 and TRBJ2-7; maybe TRBD1 (5 bases). Germline V lookup: CDR1 MNHEY, CDR2 SMNVEV (reference sequence). The CDR3 sequence is 13 residues long. Trimming took 2 bases from V and 2 from J, leaving 7 bases between them. The CDR3 DNA reads TGTGCCAGCAGTTTAACAGGAACCTACGAGCAGTACTTC. This sequence encodes CASSLTGTYEQYF.